The 30 T cell receptor beta chains below all came from one sample that was sequenced in a study of T-cell memory formation after mild COVID-19. MiXCR was run by TCRdb on the 5' RACE reads, yielding one entry per CDR3 protein. This table has 65,000 to 90,000 distinct CDR3 sequences, about 15% appearing once. Specimen: PBMCs or a T cell subset sorted from them (not recorded which). All receptors derive from an adult woman who had mild COVID-19 (a few samples of this study predate the infection). Cell type and time point are not known.

V and J are TRBV19 and TRBJ2-5; D ambiguous. V was pared by 7 bases and J by 2 bases, with 17 bases between. CDR3 size: 15 residues. From germline, CDR1 is LNHDA and CDR2 SQIVND (reference sequence). As DNA, the CDR3 is TGTGCCAGTACCCTCGTCTTTGGGCTACAAGAGACCCAGTACTTC. Its translation is CASTLVFGLQETQYF.

The chain links TRBV24-1 to TRBJ2-7; D is possibly TRBD2 (6 bases). Trimming pared 6 bases from V and 3 bases from J, leaving 11 bases between. The germline V gene encodes CDR1 KGHDR and CDR2 SFDVKD. There are 13 residues in the CDR3. CDR3 residues: CATSSGVIYEQYF. The CDR3 nucleotides read TGTGCCACCAGTTCGGGGGTCATCTACGAGCAGTACTTC.

This clonotype turned up a few times. The chain combines TRBV6-5 with TRBJ1-2, with D maybe TRBD1 (5 bases). The V end lost 4 bases, the J end lost 2 bases, and 17 bases lay between the germline ends. CDR1 and CDR2 from the germline V gene are MNHEY and SVGAGI. This CDR3 is built from 16 residues. CDR3 protein: CASSSPPGLLNYGYTF. In nucleotides, the CDR3 is TGTGCCAGCAGTTCACCTCCGGGACTCCTGAACTATGGCTACACCTTC.

The chain recombines TRBV24-1 with TRBJ2-7; perhaps TRBD1 as D (5 bases). V lost 5 bases to trimming and J lost 3 bases, with 13 bases between them. CDR1 is KGHDR, CDR2 SFDVKD, per germline. The CDR3 runs 14 residues. The CDR3 nucleotides read TGTGCCACCAGTGTCCCATTCGGACACTACGAGCAGTACTTC. This sequence encodes CATSVPFGHYEQYF.

The DNA for the CDR3 is TGCAGCGTTGGGGACTATGGAGGCCCGTATGGCTACACCTTC. Encoded protein: CSVGDYGGPYGYTF. The V and J genes are TRBV29-1 and TRBJ1-2, with a weak D call TRBD1 (5 bases). Trimming removed 4 bases at V and 5 bases at J, with 17 bases between. CDR1 and CDR2 (germline): SQVTM, ANQGSEA. CDR3 length: 14 residues.

This clonotype was found a few times. The V gene is TRBV7-6, the J gene TRBJ2-7; tentative D call: TRBD1 (6 bases). V lost 1 base and J 1 base, leaving 11 bases between the germline ends. The CDR3 has 15 residues. Germline V gene data show CDR1 as SGHVS and CDR2 as FNYEAQ. The CDR3 loop reads CASSLGGPGSYEQYF. CDR3 sequence (DNA): TGTGCCAGCAGCTTAGGGGGGCCAGGGTCCTACGAGCAGTACTTC. Full variable domain (outside the CDR3, taken from reference TRBV7-6 and TRBJ2-7): GAGVSQSPRYKVTKRGQDVALRCDPISGHVSLYWYRQALGQGPEFLTYFNYEAQQDKSGLPNDRFSAERPEGSISTLTIQRTEQRDSAMYRCASSLGGPGSYEQYFGPGTRLTVT.

The rearrangement uses TRBV3-1 and TRBJ2-7; 13 bases line up with TRBD2. CDR3 length: 16 residues. V dropped 4 bases and J dropped 1; count of bases not matched to a gene: 4. Germline CDR1 LGHDT, CDR2 YNNKEL (reference sequence). The chain's CDR3 is CASSLGTSGVSYEQYF. The CDR3 DNA is TGTGCCAGCAGCCTTGGGACTAGCGGGGTGTCCTACGAGCAGTACTTC.

The genes are TRBV12-3 or TRBV12-4 and TRBJ2-7; D uncertain. The CDR3 spans 16 residues. The V gene lost 2 bases and the J gene lost 0 bases, with 14 bases spanning the gap. The CDR3 nucleotides read TGTGCCAGCAGTTTATCCCTGATCACCAGCTCCTACGAGCAGTACTTC. Translating gives CASSLSLITSSYEQYF.

This chain uses TRBV20-1 with TRBJ2-7, with 7 bases identical to TRBD1. CDR1 DFQATT and CDR2 SNEGSKA come from the germline V gene (reference sequence). The CDR3 has 13 residues. J lost 5 bases, V lost 5 bases, and 9 bases had no gene match. CDR3 in amino acids: CSAPRQGNHEQYF. In DNA form, the CDR3 reads TGCAGTGCTCCCCGACAGGGTAACCACGAGCAGTACTTC.

This clonotype was counted many times. J is TRBJ2-1 and V is TRBV11-2; 13 nucleotides line up with TRBD2. Germline V lookup: CDR1 SGHAT, CDR2 FQNNGV. V trimming: 5 bases; J trimming: 0 bases; junction bases outside the gene matches: 4. The CDR3 extends over 17 amino acids. CDR3: CASSPWTSGSSYNEQFF. The CDR3 coding sequence is TGTGCCAGCAGCCCTTGGACTAGCGGGAGCTCCTACAATGAGCAGTTCTTC. The full variable domain, rest sourced from reference TRBV11-2 and TRBJ2-1, is EAGVAQSPRYKIIEKRQSVAFWCNPISGHATLYWYQQILGQGPKLLIQFQNNGVVDDSQLPKDRFSAERLKGVDSTLKIQPAKLEDSAVYLCASSPWTSGSSYNEQFFGPGTRLTVL.

V is TRBV7-3 and J is TRBJ2-7; TRBD1 matches 8 bases. Germline V gene data show CDR1 as SGHTA and CDR2 as FQGTGA. V shed 2 bases and J 6 bases; nucleotides not matched to a gene: 3. This CDR3 spans 13 amino acids. CDR3 in DNA: TGTGCCAGCAGCTTATATCAGGGGGCCGAGCAGTACTTC. Its protein is CASSLYQGAEQYF.

The genes are TRBV7-2 and TRBJ2-7; 8 positions match TRBD2. The CDR3 is 12 amino acids. Trimming removed 8 bases from V and 2 bases from J; junction bases left unmatched: 2. Germline values: CDR1 SGHTA, CDR2 FQGNSA. CDR3 in DNA: TGTGCCAGCGACGGGGGGGCCTACGAGCAGTACTTC. Its translation: CASDGGAYEQYF.

This clonotype has more than one count but fewer than ten. The V call is TRBV7-8, the J call TRBJ1-4, with unresolved D. CDR1 and CDR2 (germline): SGHVS, FQNEAQ. CDR3 length: 13 residues. The V end was cut by 1 base, the J end by 13 bases, with 13 bases between. The CDR3 DNA is TGTGCCAGCAGCTTAGAGGGTCTGGCCAGACTGTTTTTT. Protein sequence: CASSLEGLARLFF.

In its sample, this clonotype was seen a few times. The chain employs TRBV12-3 or TRBV12-4 and TRBJ2-3, with 8 positions matching TRBD1. Trimming took 4 bases from V and 9 from J; bases not matched to a gene: 6. The CDR3 covers 13 residues. CDR3 nucleotide sequence: TGTGCCAGCAGTTCCCAGGGGGCGGTAACGCAGTATTTT. This encodes CASSSQGAVTQYF.

V and J are TRBV12-3 or TRBV12-4 and TRBJ2-1; 7 positions match TRBD2. J was trimmed by 9 bases and V by 3 bases; bases with no gene match: 5. The CDR3 spans 13 residues. The CDR3 here is CASSFNGGSEQFF. The CDR3 DNA reads TGTGCCAGCAGTTTTAACGGGGGGAGTGAGCAGTTCTTC.

The chain is built from TRBV6-5 and TRBJ2-2, with 11 bases identical to TRBD2. The CDR3 has 23 residues. Germline trimming cut 2 bases from V and 4 bases from J; bases unmatched to any gene: 24. Germline loops: CDR1 MNHEY, CDR2 SVGAGI. CDR3 nucleotide sequence: TGTGCCAGCAGTTACAACGCAATACCGGGACTAGCGGTACCCATACCGGGCACCGGGGAGCTGTTTTTT. Protein: CASSYNAIPGLAVPIPGTGELFF.

This clonotype showed up just a few times. The rearrangement joins TRBV29-1 to TRBJ1-1; D is ambiguous. This CDR3 spans 11 amino acids. CDR1 is SQVTM and CDR2 is ANQGSEA in the germline V gene. V gave up 4 bases and J gave up 5 bases, with 8 bases separating them. CDR3 nucleotides: TGCAGCGTTGGATTGGGGACTGAAGCTTTCTTT. Its protein product is CSVGLGTEAFF.

This clonotype was seen a handful of times. The V gene is TRBV7-2, the J gene TRBJ2-7; the D call may be TRBD1 or TRBD2 (6 bases each). The length of the CDR3 is 14 residues. The V and J ends lost 3 bases and 3 bases respectively, with 12 bases between them. CDR1 and CDR2 (germline): SGHTA, FQGNSA. The CDR3, as DNA: TGTGCCAGCAGCTTCAGAAGGGGGGACTACGAGCAGTACTTC. It is translated as CASSFRRGDYEQYF.

This clonotype was seen a handful of times. CDR3 coding DNA: TGTGCCAGCAGTCCAAGCCCCGACGGCTCCTACGAGCAGTACTTC. Residues: CASSPSPDGSYEQYF. V is TRBV27 and J is TRBJ2-7; D is unresolved. Trimming took off 5 bases at V and 0 bases at J, with 14 bases between the two ends. The CDR3 consists of 15 residues. CDR1 and CDR2 from the germline V gene are MNHEY and SMNVEV (reference sequence).

The gene calls are TRBV14 and TRBJ1-1; no definite D call. Germline V CDR1 and CDR2: SGHDN, FVKESK. The V and J ends lost 2 bases and 9 bases respectively, with 16 bases between them. The CDR3 has 14 residues. CDR3 sequence: CASSQLTESSKAFF. DNA for the CDR3: TGTGCCAGCAGCCAATTAACAGAGTCTTCAAAAGCTTTCTTT.

This chain links TRBV5-1 with TRBJ1-3; D is unresolved. Germline CDR1 SGHRS, CDR2 YFSETQ. The CDR3 extends over 15 amino acids. Trimming cost V 4 bases and J 0 bases, with 11 bases left between them. CDR3 nucleotide sequence: TGCGCCAGCAGCCCCACGGCTGGCTCTGGAAACACCATATATTTT. Protein sequence: CASSPTAGSGNTIYF. Looking up the rest from reference TRBV5-1 and TRBJ1-3 gives the full variable domain: KAGVTQTPRYLIKTRGQQVTLSCSPISGHRSVSWYQQTPGQGLQFLFEYFSETQRNKGNFPGRFSGRQFSNSRSEMNVSTLELGDSALYLCASSPTAGSGNTIYFGEGSWLTVV.

This clonotype was seen once. The V call is TRBV7-8, the J call TRBJ1-1, with a tentative D call TRBD1 (6 bases). The germline CDR1 and CDR2 sequences are SGHVS and FQNEAQ. Trimming removed 1 base from V and 0 bases from J, with 12 bases in between. This CDR3 is built from 16 residues. CDR3 sequence (DNA): TGTGCCAGCAGCTTAGTCCCCGACAGGATGAACACTGAAGCTTTCTTT. It is translated as CASSLVPDRMNTEAFF. Drawing the rest from reference TRBV7-8 and TRBJ1-1, the complete variable domain is GAGVSQSPRYKVAKRGQDVALRCDPISGHVSLFWYQQALGQGPEFLTYFQNEAQLDKSGLPSDRFFAERPEGSVSTLKIQRTQQEDSAVYLCASSLVPDRMNTEAFFGQGTRLTVV.

The chain has TRBV7-9 and TRBJ2-1; D call uncertain. The CDR3 totals 19 residues. The ends were cut back, 5 bases at V and 0 bases at J, with 23 bases in the middle. CDR1 and CDR2 from the germline V gene are SEHNR and FQNEAQ (reference sequence). The chain's CDR3 is CASSTPSRLVFPSYNEQFF. As DNA, the CDR3 is TGTGCCAGCAGCACCCCCTCGCGCCTCGTATTTCCCTCCTACAATGAGCAGTTCTTC.

This clonotype appeared a few times. The chain combines TRBV12-3 or TRBV12-4 with TRBJ1-2; TRBD1 aligns across 7 bases. With V trimmed by 5 bases and J by 5 bases, 5 bases remained unmatched. This CDR3 is 13 amino acids long. The CDR3 DNA follows: TGTGCCAGCAGTCCATACAGGGGTTATGGCTACACCTTC. It codes for CASSPYRGYGYTF.

For this clonotype: The junction does not match germline at one end; this may be a read error. The rearrangement links TRBV4-2 to TRBJ2-7, with 8 bases that match TRBD2. This CDR3 has 17 amino acids. Germline assignment: CDR1 LGHNA and CDR2 YNFKEQ. This CDR3 reads CASRQVGSGDLTYEQYF. CDR3 sequence (DNA): TGTGCCAGCAGACAAGTAGGTAGCGGGGACCTCACCTACGAGCAGTACTTC.

V gene TRBV5-1 combines with J gene TRBJ2-7; no firm D call. This CDR3 region has 16 residues. Trimming pared 0 bases from V and 3 bases from J, leaving 16 bases between. The germline V gene encodes CDR1 SGHRS and CDR2 YFSETQ. The CDR3 loop reads CASSLESLGLDYEQYF. DNA of the CDR3: TGCGCCAGCAGCTTGGAGAGTCTAGGTCTCGACTACGAGCAGTACTTC.

There are a few counts of this clonotype. The chain's CDR3 is CASSGDGYNEQFF. The CDR3 nucleotides are TGTGCCAGCAGTGGGGACGGCTACAATGAGCAGTTCTTC. The chain employs TRBV25-1 and TRBJ2-1, with D possibly called TRBD1 or TRBD2 (5 bases each). This CDR3 spans 13 amino acids. Trimming shortened V by 4 bases and J by 3 bases, and 7 bases separated the two germline ends. Germline-derived CDR1 and CDR2 are MGHDK and SYGVNS.

This clonotype was seen only a few times. The chain links TRBV7-2 to TRBJ1-5; 9 nucleotides align to TRBD1. CDR1 is SGHTA and CDR2 is FQGNSA in the germline V gene. The length of the CDR3 is 16 residues. After removal of 0 bases from V and 3 bases from J, the junction contained 3 bases not matched to a gene. CDR3 in amino acids: CASSLATGGYNQPQHF. The CDR3 region has the DNA TGTGCCAGCAGCTTAGCTACAGGGGGCTACAATCAGCCCCAGCATTTT.

The J gene is TRBJ2-7, the V gene TRBV5-1; 7 positions agree with TRBD1. The CDR3 is made up of 14 amino acids. J was trimmed by 2 bases and V by 4 bases; bases with no gene match: 6. CDR1 and CDR2 from the germline V gene are SGHRS and YFSETQ. The CDR3 nucleotides are TGCGCCAGCAGCAGGGGACAGAGTCCCTACGAGCAGTACTTC. Its protein is CASSRGQSPYEQYF.

This clonotype was recorded a few times. This sequence joins TRBV5-5 and TRBJ2-1; D ambiguous. The CDR3 totals 12 residues. CDR1 and CDR2 from the germline V gene are SGHKS and YYEKEE (reference sequence). Deletions cut 2 bases from V and 8 bases from J, with 8 bases between. CDR3 region: CASSLWIDEQFF. For the CDR3, the DNA is TGTGCCAGCAGCTTATGGATAGATGAGCAGTTCTTC.